The T cell receptor (beta chain) described here comes from a study of shared clonotypes between healthy human individuals. Trimming left V 1 base short and J 5 bases short, with 8 bases between. This CDR3 comprises 13 residues. Germline V gene sequence: CDR1 SGHVS, CDR2 FNYEAQ. Donors were healthy HIV-negative adults without recently reported acute infections or vaccinations. Measured with immunoSEQ multiplex PCR; TCRdb has only the in-frame clones, and not every one. The sample contains about 2 million clones, 85% to 95% of which appear only once. Whole-study findings and limits: Naive subsets typically showed greater estimated richness than memory subsets.

A word on this clone: Its antigen is currently unknown.

Input material: naive CD4+ T cells sorted from blood. Subset here: CD45RA+ positively selected. This TCR was recovered from a man younger than 30 in good health. J is TRBJ2-5 and V is TRBV7-6, with D maybe TRBD2 (5 bases). The CDR3 DNA is TGTGCCAGCAGCTTAGGGGAGCGGGAGACCCAGTACTTC. Protein: CASSLGERETQYF.